The 7 T cell receptor beta chains in this list originate from one sample, sequenced in a study of blood T cell repertoires in COVID-19. Sequencing used immunoSEQ multiplex PCR; TCRdb keeps in-frame clones, though not all of them. The table shows around 150,000 clones, with around 82% occurring only once. The specimen sequenced was PBMCs or T cells enriched from blood (not recorded which). The receptors shown here come from a middle-aged man who had recovered from COVID-19.

The rearrangement links TRBV30 to TRBJ1-2, with 12 bases fitting TRBD1. The ends lost 6 bases at V and 8 bases at J; junction bases unmatched: 4. The CDR3 has 12 residues. Germline V gene sequence: CDR1 GTSNPN, CDR2 SVGIG (reference sequence). The CDR3: CACTGTGGGYTF. The DNA for the CDR3 is TGTGCCTGTACCGGGACAGGGGGCGGCTACACCTTC.

The V call is TRBV24-1, the J call TRBJ1-1; D is possibly TRBD1 (5 bases). Germline CDR1 is KGHDR and CDR2 is SFDVKD. This CDR3 region has 13 residues. V lost 10 bases and J 4 bases, leaving 15 bases between the germline ends. CDR3 nucleotides: TGTGCCACAGGCCCCGGCCAGGGCACTGAAGCTTTCTTT. It translates to CATGPGQGTEAFF.

CDR3 coding DNA: TGTGCCAGCAGCCAAACCTTCGGGGGGGTAGACAATGAGCAGTTCTTC. It codes for CASSQTFGGVDNEQFF. This sequence joins TRBV3-1 (or the pseudogene TRBV3-2) and TRBJ2-1, with TRBD2 identical over 8 bases. The CDR3 has 16 amino acids. Germline lookup yields CDR1 LGHDT and CDR2 YNNKEL (reference sequence). V was pared by 2 bases and J by 5 bases, with 8 bases of the junction left unmatched.

J is TRBJ1-5 and V is TRBV30, with no clear D. V lost 0 bases to trimming and J lost 0 bases, with 6 bases between them. The germline CDR1 and CDR2 sequences are GTSNPN and SVGIG (reference sequence). The CDR3 is 14 amino acids. CDR3 sequence reads: CAWSVYFSNQPQHF. CDR3 in DNA: TGTGCCTGGAGTGTTTACTTTAGCAATCAGCCCCAGCATTTT.

The gene calls are TRBV5-6 and TRBJ2-4; maybe TRBD1 (6 bases). The germline V gene encodes CDR1 SGHDT and CDR2 YYEEEE. The CDR3 runs to 13 residues. V gave up 0 bases and J gave up 9 bases, with 10 bases separating them. The CDR3 sequence: CASSLERTAIQYF. The CDR3 bases are TGTGCCAGCAGCTTGGAGAGGACAGCCATTCAGTACTTC. Full variable domain (remainder filled in from reference TRBV5-6 and TRBJ2-4): DAGVTQSPTHLIKTRGQQVTLRCSPKSGHDTVSWYQQALGQGPQFIFQYYEEEERQRGNFPDRFSGHQFPNYSSELNVNALLLGDSALYLCASSLERTAIQYFGAGTRLSVL.

This clone was recorded a few times. The chain joins TRBV2 to TRBJ2-2; 7 bases fit TRBD1. Germline V gene lookup returns CDR1 SNHLY and CDR2 FYNNEI. The CDR3 is 16 residues long. Trimming at V came to 2 bases and at J to 1 base, leaving 4 bases not matched to a gene. The CDR3 DNA reads TGTGCCAGCAGTGAATTCGGGACAGTGAACACCGGGGAGCTGTTTTTT. It codes for CASSEFGTVNTGELFF.

About this clone: The limits of the CDR3 on the DNA are not certain, so only TCRdb's listed CDR3 is given. This chain links TRBV12-2 with TRBJ1-5; the DNA was not compared with TRBD1, the D call given in the table. TRBV12-2 is reported as a pseudogene. The CDR3 is 15 amino acids in total, end residues counted. CDR3 protein: CASRYRCHSNQPQHF.